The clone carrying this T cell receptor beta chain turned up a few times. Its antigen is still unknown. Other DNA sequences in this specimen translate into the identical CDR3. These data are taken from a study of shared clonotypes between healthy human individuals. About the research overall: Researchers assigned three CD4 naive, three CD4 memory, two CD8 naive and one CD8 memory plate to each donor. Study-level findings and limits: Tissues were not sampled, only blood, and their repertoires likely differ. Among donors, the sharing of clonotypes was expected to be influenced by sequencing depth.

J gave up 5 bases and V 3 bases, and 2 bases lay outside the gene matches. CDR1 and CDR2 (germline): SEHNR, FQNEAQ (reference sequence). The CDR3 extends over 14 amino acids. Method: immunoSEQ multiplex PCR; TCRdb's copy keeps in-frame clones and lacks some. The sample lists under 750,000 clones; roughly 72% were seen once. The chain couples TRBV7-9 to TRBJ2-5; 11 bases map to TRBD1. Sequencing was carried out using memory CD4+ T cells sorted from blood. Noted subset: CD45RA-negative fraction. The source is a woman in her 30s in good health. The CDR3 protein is CASSLGTGGETQYF. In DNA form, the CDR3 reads TGTGCCAGCAGCTTGGGGACAGGGGGGGAGACCCAGTACTTC.